The clone carrying this T cell receptor beta chain has only a few counts. The data stem from a study of blood T cell repertoires in COVID-19. Looking at the study overall: The United States, Italy and Spain provided the acute and convalescent COVID-19 samples. Sources were T cells, B-cell-depleted T cells, or PBMCs; the material itself was cDNA or gDNA.

J gave up 3 bases and V 5 bases, and 8 bases lay outside the gene matches. The CDR3 consists of 15 residues. Germline loops: CDR1 SGHVS, CDR2 FNYEAQ. As processed by the authors: Estimates of nucleated cell counts were drawn from the amplification of reference gene primers. Profiling relied on immunoSEQ multiplex PCR, and the TCRdb table lists in-frame clones only, not all of them. V, J and clone size are those of that table, while D and trimming were read from the DNA. The sample includes some 220,000 clones, 80% of them seen just once. The chain carries TRBV7-6 and TRBJ2-3, with 7 bases fitting TRBD1. The receptor was isolated from a human donor in a cohort sampled during active COVID-19. Sequencing was carried out using peripheral blood. The CDR3 DNA is TGTGCCAGCAGCCTACAGGGGACGGGGACAGATACGCAGTATTTT. Protein product: CASSLQGTGTDTQYF.